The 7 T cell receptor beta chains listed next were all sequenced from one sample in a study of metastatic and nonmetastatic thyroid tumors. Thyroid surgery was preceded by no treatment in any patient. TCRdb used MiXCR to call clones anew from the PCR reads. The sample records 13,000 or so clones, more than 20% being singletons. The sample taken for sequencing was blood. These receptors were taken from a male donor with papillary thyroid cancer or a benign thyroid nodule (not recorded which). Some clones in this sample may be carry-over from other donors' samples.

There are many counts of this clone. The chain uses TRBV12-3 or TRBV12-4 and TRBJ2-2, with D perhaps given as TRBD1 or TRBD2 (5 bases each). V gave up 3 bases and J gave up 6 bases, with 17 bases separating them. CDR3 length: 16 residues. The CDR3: CASSLTLGTKAGELFF. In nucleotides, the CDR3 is TGTGCCAGCAGTTTGACCCTCGGGACGAAGGCCGGGGAGCTGTTTTTT.

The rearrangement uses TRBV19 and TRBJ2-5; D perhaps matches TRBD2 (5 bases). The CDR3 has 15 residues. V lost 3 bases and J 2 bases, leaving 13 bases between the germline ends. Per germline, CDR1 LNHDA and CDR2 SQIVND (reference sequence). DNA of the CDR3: TGTGCCAGTAGTATCCAAGGGTCGGGGCAAGAGACCCAGTACTTC. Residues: CASSIQGSGQETQYF.

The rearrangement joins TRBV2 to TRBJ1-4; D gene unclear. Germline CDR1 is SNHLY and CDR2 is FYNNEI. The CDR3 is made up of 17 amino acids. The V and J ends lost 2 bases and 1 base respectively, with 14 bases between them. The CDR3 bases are TGTGCCAGCAGTGAATGGGTGGCCCCTGGAACTAATGAAAAACTGTTTTTT. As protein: CASSEWVAPGTNEKLFF. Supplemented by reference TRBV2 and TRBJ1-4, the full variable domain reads EPEVTQTPSHQVTQMGQEVILRCVPISNHLYFYWYRQILGQKVEFLVSFYNNEISEKSEIFDDQFSVERPDGSNFTLKIRSTKLEDSAMYFCASSEWVAPGTNEKLFFGSGTQLSVL.

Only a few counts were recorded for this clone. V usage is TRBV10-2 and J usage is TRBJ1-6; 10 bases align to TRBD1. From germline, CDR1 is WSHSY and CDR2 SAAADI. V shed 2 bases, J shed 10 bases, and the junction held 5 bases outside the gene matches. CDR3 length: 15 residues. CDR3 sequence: CASSEGTGDRSPLHF. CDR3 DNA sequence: TGCGCCAGCAGTGAGGGGACAGGGGATAGGTCACCCCTCCACTTT.

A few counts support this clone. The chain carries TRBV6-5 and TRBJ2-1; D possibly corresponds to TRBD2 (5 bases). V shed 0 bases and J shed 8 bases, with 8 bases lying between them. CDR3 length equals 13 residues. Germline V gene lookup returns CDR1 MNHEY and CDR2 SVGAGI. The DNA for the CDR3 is TGTGCCAGCAGTTACTCAGGGAGTGATGAGCAGTTCTTC. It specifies CASSYSGSDEQFF.

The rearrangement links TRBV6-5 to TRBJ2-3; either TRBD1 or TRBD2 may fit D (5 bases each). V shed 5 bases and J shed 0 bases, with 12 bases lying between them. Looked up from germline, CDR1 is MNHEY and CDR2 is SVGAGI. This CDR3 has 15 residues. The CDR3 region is CASSHRGTSTDTQYF. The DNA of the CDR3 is TGTGCCAGCAGTCATCGAGGGACCAGCACAGATACGCAGTATTTT.

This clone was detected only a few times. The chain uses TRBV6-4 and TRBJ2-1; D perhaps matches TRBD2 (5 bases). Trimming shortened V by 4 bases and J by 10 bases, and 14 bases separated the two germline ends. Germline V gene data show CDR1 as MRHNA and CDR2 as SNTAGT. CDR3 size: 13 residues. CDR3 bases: TGTGCCAGCAGTGCCTCGTTGGGAGAGGAGCAGTTCTTC. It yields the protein CASSASLGEEQFF.